The rows below give T cell receptor beta chains drawn from one sample of a study of HIV-infected patients and healthy controls. TCRdb processed the 5' RACE reads anew with MiXCR; each CDR3 protein has one entry. The data hold about 13,000 distinct CDR3 sequences, with roughly a tenth observed a single time. The sequencing input was blood. The receptors derive from an adult in good health. The CDR3 runs from the conserved cysteine through the conserved F or W. A D gene is named only where the DNA matches it firmly. Clone size is not always given. Where it is, it says once, few, many or a class for expanded clones.

>many|TRBJ2-4|TRBD2|TRBV5-5
TGTGCCAGCAGCTTAAACGGGAGGGCCAAAAACATTCAGTACTTC
CASSLNGRAKNIQYF
>many|TRBJ2-7|.|TRBV25-1
TGTGCCAGCAGCACATGGTTCGAGCAGTACTTC
CASSTWFEQYF
>.|TRBJ2-3|TRBD2|TRBV11-3
TGTGCCAGCAGCAGGCGGGAGGCTACAGATACGCAGTATTTT
CASSRREATDTQYF
>.|TRBJ2-1|.|TRBV20-1
TGCAGTGCTCTTGTTTCTTTACGAGGGGGAAAGGCCCACAATGAGCAGTTCTTC
CSALVSLRGGKAHNEQFF
>medium-sized|TRBJ2-5|TRBD1|TRBV7-8
TGTGCCAGCAGCCGCGACAGGGTGGGGATCGAGACCCAGTACTTC
CASSRDRVGIETQYF
>medium-sized|TRBJ2-1|.|TRBV6-6
TGTGCCAGCAGTACCAACAGGTACAATGAGCAGTTCTTC
CASSTNRYNEQFF
>many|TRBJ1-5|.|TRBV12-3/TRBV12-4
TGTGCCAGCAGTCGGGTCCGAGGGGATCAGCCCCAGCATTTT
CASSRVRGDQPQHF
>many|TRBJ2-1|.|TRBV28
TGTGCCAGCACCATGGCGGTTGAGCAGTTCTTC
CASTMAVEQFF
>medium-sized|TRBJ2-2|.|TRBV11-2
TGTGCCAGCAACCCCGGGTTTACCGGGGAGCTGTTTTTT
CASNPGFTGELFF
>medium-sized|TRBJ2-5|TRBD1|TRBV28
TGTGCCAGCAGTCTTACTTTTTTGGACAGGGGCGCGGAGACCCAGTACTTC
CASSLTFLDRGAETQYF
>medium-sized|TRBJ2-1|.|TRBV7-6
TGTGCCAGCAGCTTAACCCGGACAGCAGAGCAGTTCTTC
CASSLTRTAEQFF
>few|TRBJ2-3|.|TRBV6-4
TGTGCCAGCAGTGAAGAGGGAACAGATACGCAGTATTTT
CASSEEGTDTQYF
>medium-sized|TRBJ1-1|.|TRBV7-9
TGTGCCAGCAGCTCGCAGGCCCCACTTGCAGCTTTCTTT
CASSSQAPLAAFF
>many|TRBJ2-7|.|TRBV18
TGTGCCAGCTCACCCCCGAGCTCCTACGAGCAGTACTTC
CASSPPSSYEQYF
>.|TRBJ2-6|.|TRBV29-1
TGCAGCGTTGAAGAGCCGGGACGGGTCTCTGGGGCCAACGTCCTGACTTTC
CSVEEPGRVSGANVLTF
>.|TRBJ1-4|TRBD1|TRBV6-2/TRBV6-3
TGTGCCAGCAGAAGAGAGGGGGCTGTAGAGGAAAAACTGTTTTTT
CASRREGAVEEKLFF
>.|TRBJ1-2|.|TRBV9
TGTGCCAGCTGGGGGGCCTATGGCTACACCTTC
CASWGAYGYTF
>medium-sized|TRBJ2-1|.|TRBV20-1
TGCAGTGCTAGAGCGGGCAGCTCATACAATGAGCAGTTCTTC
CSARAGSSYNEQFF
>.|TRBJ1-2|TRBD1|TRBV6-5
TGTGCCAGCAGCCGAGACAGGGAATCCTATGGCTACACCTTC
CASSRDRESYGYTF
>many|TRBJ2-1|TRBD2|TRBV28
TGTGCCAGCAGTTTCCTAGCGGGAGACAATGAGCAGTTCTTC
CASSFLAGDNEQFF
>many|TRBJ2-5|TRBD1|TRBV7-9
TGTGCCAGCAGCCGGGACAGGGGGATTAGAGAGACCCAGTACTTC
CASSRDRGIRETQYF
>medium-sized|TRBJ1-6|TRBD1|TRBV18
TGTGCCAGCTCCCTAAACTCGGGACAGCTCAGTTCCCTCCACTTT
CASSLNSGQLSSLHF
>medium-sized|TRBJ2-5|TRBD1|TRBV24-1
TGTGCCACCAGTGATCCCGGGACAGGGGGAGAGACCCAGTACTTC
CATSDPGTGGETQYF
>medium-sized|TRBJ1-2|TRBD1|TRBV4-1
TGCGCCAGCAGCCGGCTTGGGACAGCCTATGGCTACACCTTC
CASSRLGTAYGYTF
>medium-sized|TRBJ2-3|.|TRBV2
TGTGCCAGCATTGGTGGCGGGAAATACACAGATACGCAGTATTTT
CASIGGGKYTDTQYF
>once|TRBJ2-2|.|TRBV5-1
TGCGCCAGCAGCTTGGAGGGGCCGAACACCGGGGAGCTGTTTTTT
CASSLEGPNTGELFF
>few|TRBJ1-1|.|TRBV28
TGTGCCAGCAGTTTTAGAGACGGGAACACTGAAGCTTTCTTT
CASSFRDGNTEAFF
>medium-sized|TRBJ2-7|TRBD2|TRBV3-1
TGTGCCAGCAGCACAGCGGGGAGGCCGCCCTACGAGCAGTACTTC
CASSTAGRPPYEQYF
>large|TRBJ1-1|.|TRBV7-9
TGTGCCAGCAGCTTAAGGGGGAGGGGCACTAGGGGCACTGAAGCTTTCTTT
CASSLRGRGTRGTEAFF
>many|TRBJ2-5|TRBD1|TRBV7-2
TGTGCCAGCAGCTTGGCCGGGACAGGGAAAGAGACCCAGTACTTC
CASSLAGTGKETQYF
>medium-sized|TRBJ2-2|TRBD1|TRBV28
TGTGCCAGCAGACAAGGGGGCGCCGCGAACACCGGGGAGCTGTTTTTT
CASRQGGAANTGELFF
>many|TRBJ2-7|TRBD1|TRBV7-2
TGTGCCAGCAGCATATCTCCGGGACAGGGTGAAGAGCAGTACTTC
CASSISPGQGEEQYF
>many|TRBJ2-7|TRBD1|TRBV5-1
TGCGCCAGCAGCCCCGGACAGGGGGCCTACGAGCAGTACTTC
CASSPGQGAYEQYF
>few|TRBJ2-3|.|TRBV5-1
TGCGCCAGCAGCTCTCAGGAGTACACAGATACGCAGTATTTT
CASSSQEYTDTQYF
>medium-sized|TRBJ2-3|.|TRBV20-1
TGCAGTGCTAGGGACGGAGTCCTCACAGATACGCAGTATTTT
CSARDGVLTDTQYF
>many|TRBJ1-1|TRBD1|TRBV20-1
TGCAGTGCCGATGCGTCGAGGGGGCGAGTCACTGAAGCTTTCTTT
CSADASRGRVTEAFF
>medium-sized|TRBJ2-3|.|TRBV6-1
TGTGCCAGCAGTGAGCAGCCCGGGACCTCCCCCGTGCCGCAGTATTTT
CASSEQPGTSPVPQYF
>many|TRBJ2-4|.|TRBV29-1
TGCAGCGTTGTAACTCAGCCCTCAAACATTCAGTACTTC
CSVVTQPSNIQYF
>few|TRBJ2-1|.|TRBV7-2
TGTGCCAGCAGCTGGCGCCGGGACCCGTCAAAGTTCTTC
CASSWRRDPSKFF
>medium-sized|TRBJ1-1|.|TRBV12-3/TRBV12-4
TGTGCCAGCAGTGGACTCTCGGGCACTGAAGCTTTCTTT
CASSGLSGTEAFF
>medium-sized|TRBJ1-5|.|TRBV30
TGTGCCTGGAGTCCGGGCCAGGGACAGCCCCAGCATTTT
CAWSPGQGQPQHF
>medium-sized|TRBJ2-7|TRBD2|TRBV20-1
TGCAGTGCTAGAGATTTGTCGCCTAGCGGTCCCTACGAGCAGTACTTC
CSARDLSPSGPYEQYF
>many|TRBJ1-2|.|TRBV6-5
TGTGCCAGCAGTAAGGACCTTTTTAACTATGGCTACACCTTC
CASSKDLFNYGYTF
>medium-sized|TRBJ1-2|TRBD1|TRBV19
TGTGCCAGTAGTGTCGGGACAGCCTATGGCTACACCTTC
CASSVGTAYGYTF
>medium-sized|TRBJ1-5|TRBD1|TRBV6-2/TRBV6-3
TGTGCCAGCACGAACAGGGGGCTGAGAGGAAATCAGCCCCAGCATTTT
CASTNRGLRGNQPQHF
>medium-sized|TRBJ2-7|TRBD2|TRBV4-1
TGCGCCAGCAGCCAAGACGGAGGACTAGCGGACTACGAGCAGTACTTC
CASSQDGGLADYEQYF
>many|TRBJ2-5|TRBD2|TRBV24-1
TGTGCCACCAGTGACACCGGGACTAGCGGGCCGGTCACCCAGTACTTC
CATSDTGTSGPVTQYF
>few|TRBJ2-7|TRBD1|TRBV2
TGTGCCAGCAGGGATGGACAGGCATACGAGCAGTACTTC
CASRDGQAYEQYF
>many|TRBJ2-7|.|TRBV7-8
TGTGCCAGCAGCCCACCGGACAAACAAGTCTACGAGCAGTACTTC
CASSPPDKQVYEQYF
>medium-sized|TRBJ2-5|TRBD2|TRBV5-5
TGTGCCAGCAGCTTTTCAGCGGGGACCCAAGAGACCCAGTACTTC
CASSFSAGTQETQYF
>few|TRBJ2-7|TRBD1|TRBV13
TGTGCCAGCAGCCCATCGGACAGGCGAAGTTCCTACGAGCAGTACTTC
CASSPSDRRSSYEQYF
>many|TRBJ1-5|TRBD1|TRBV28
TGTGCCAGCAGTTACACCGGGACAGACAACTATAGCAATCAGCCCCAGCATTTT
CASSYTGTDNYSNQPQHF
>medium-sized|TRBJ2-3|.|TRBV6-1
TGTGCCAGCAGTGGAGCCAGGGCAGATACGCAGTATTTT
CASSGARADTQYF